The next 7 T cell receptor beta chains were all read from a single sample in a study of blood T cell repertoires in COVID-19. Here immunoSEQ multiplex PCR was the method, and the copy in TCRdb shows in-frame clones only, minus some. The table has roughly 400,000 clones, 75% to 90% seen once. Source material: PBMCs or T cells enriched from blood (not recorded which). The source of these receptors is a young man who had recovered from COVID-19.

The chain links TRBV28 to TRBJ2-7, with 9 bases fitting TRBD1. CDR1 and CDR2 (germline): MDHEN, SYDVKM. V was pared by 6 bases and J by 3 bases, with 0 bases of the junction left unmatched. This CDR3 spans 12 amino acids. CDR3 coding DNA: TGTGCCAGCAGGGACAGGGGCTACGAGCAGTACTTC. Translated: CASRDRGYEQYF.

The chain uses TRBV30 and TRBJ2-2; tentative D call: TRBD1 (6 bases). The CDR3 is 17 amino acids. Deletions cut 4 bases from V and 3 bases from J, with 21 bases between. Per germline, CDR1 GTSNPN and CDR2 SVGIG (reference sequence). CDR3: CAWTQGSGRKYTGELFF. The DNA of the CDR3 is TGTGCCTGGACCCAGGGGTCGGGGCGTAAATACACCGGGGAGCTGTTTTTT.

This chain uses TRBV5-1 with TRBJ2-5, with D tentatively TRBD1 (5 bases). V shed 0 bases and J shed 2 bases, with 11 bases lying between them. The germline CDR1 and CDR2 sequences are SGHRS and YFSETQ. The CDR3 consists of 15 residues. CDR3 protein: CASSLVVGPQETQYF. As DNA, the CDR3 is TGCGCCAGCAGCTTGGTGGTGGGGCCTCAAGAGACCCAGTACTTC.

This rearrangement joins TRBV28 to TRBJ2-7; possibly TRBD1 for D (6 bases). The CDR3 contains 13 residues. Trimming cost V 2 bases and J 6 bases, with 11 bases left between them. Germline V CDR1 and CDR2: MDHEN, SYDVKM. The CDR3 DNA reads TGTGCCAGCAGTTTAACTGGGGGCGCCGAGCAGTACTTC. Translating it yields CASSLTGGAEQYF.

The chain has TRBV28 and TRBJ1-2, with D maybe TRBD1 (6 bases). Deletions cut 5 bases from V and 4 bases from J, with 17 bases between. The CDR3 sequence is 15 residues long. Germline CDR1 reads MDHEN; CDR2 reads SYDVKM. The CDR3 protein is CASSGQSTTFYGYTF. The CDR3 region has the DNA TGTGCCAGCAGTGGACAGTCTACCACTTTCTATGGCTACACCTTC.

This chain uses TRBV27 with TRBJ1-6, with 10 nucleotides matching TRBD1. V shed 6 bases and J 8 bases; nucleotides not matched to a gene: 4. Germline V lookup: CDR1 MNHEY, CDR2 SMNVEV (reference sequence). The CDR3 contains 14 residues. CDR3 region: CASSPGTGDSPLHF. For the CDR3, the DNA is TGTGCCAGCAGCCCCGGGACAGGGGATTCACCCCTCCACTTT.

The chain carries TRBV28 and TRBJ1-1; D is possibly TRBD1 (5 bases). The germline V gene has CDR1 MDHEN and CDR2 SYDVKM. The CDR3 extends over 14 amino acids. Trimming left V 5 bases short and J 4 bases short, with 14 bases between. The CDR3 is CASSPPRGTTEAFF. CDR3 bases: TGTGCCAGCAGTCCTCCCCGGGGGACCACTGAAGCTTTCTTT.